The TCR beta chain described here comes from a study of blood T cells in healthy people across ages. With 6 bases removed from V and 6 bases from J, the gap between germline ends came to 20 bases. Germline CDR1 reads SGHTA; CDR2 reads FQGNSA. The CDR3 length is 15 residues. Primed by a sample-barcoded 5' primer and a J-beta primer mix, a second PCR proceeded for roughly 7 to 11 cycles. Unique molecular identifiers of 12 random nucleotides labeled each cDNA. Each CDR3 protein gets one entry after TCRdb re-called the 5' RACE reads with MiXCR. Seen here are 1.5 million to 2 million distinct CDR3 sequences, about 35% observed once, and the top ten hold roughly 10%. General study findings and limits: Observed TCR beta diversity per million T cells went down as age went up. This fall followed a roughly linear course with age. Lack of knowledge of donor CMV status possibly confounded expanded clonotype changes. The percentage of naive T cells correlated strongly with TCR beta diversity.

This clonotype appeared a few times. Its target is not known. The sequencing input was blood. This TCR was sampled from a woman in her thirties in good health. The V and J genes are TRBV7-2 and TRBJ1-2; no clear D. The CDR3 loop is CASSRRIGHWDGYTF. As DNA, the CDR3 is TGTGCCAGCAGTAGGAGGATAGGGCATTGGGATGGCTACACCTTC.